What follows are 5 T cell receptor beta chains derived from one specimen sequenced in a study of T cell responses to AZD1222 COVID-19 vaccine. Clones were read by immunoSEQ multiplex PCR, and TCRdb kept only the in-frame ones, dropping some. The data show approximately 92,000 clones, with roughly 90% seen just once and 22% held by the top ten. The specimen was peripheral blood, collected on day 0 of AZD1222 vaccination. These receptors came from an adult in good health.

The chain couples TRBV4-1 to TRBJ2-1, with 13 nucleotides matching TRBD2. V was pared by 7 bases and J by 7 bases, with 13 bases of the junction left unmatched. There are 17 residues in the CDR3. Germline V lookup: CDR1 MGHRA, CDR2 YSYEKL. The CDR3 sequence: CASTSQLAGGLGNEQFF. In DNA, the CDR3 is TGCGCCAGCACCTCACAACTAGCGGGGGGGCTGGGTAATGAGCAGTTCTTC.

The table lists this clone with many counts. In DNA, the CDR3 is TGTGCCAGCACATATCAGGGGCGAGCTTTCTTT. Its translation is CASTYQGRAFF. The chain is built from TRBV27 and TRBJ1-1; D possibly corresponds to TRBD1 (6 bases). The CDR3 sequence is 11 residues long. Trimming left V 7 bases short and J 10 bases short, with 13 bases between. Germline V lookup: CDR1 MNHEY, CDR2 SMNVEV (reference sequence).

J is TRBJ2-2 and V is TRBV7-3; 7 bases line up with TRBD1. The CDR3 contains 16 residues. The V segment lost 1 base and the J segment 6 bases; nucleotides outside the gene matches: 8. The germline V gene encodes CDR1 SGHTA and CDR2 FQGTGA. CDR3 sequence (DNA): TGTGCCAGCAGCTTAAAAGGGGGCGGTTCGGCCGGGGAGCTGTTTTTT. Translation gives CASSLKGGGSAGELFF.

The gene calls are TRBV19 and TRBJ2-7; 7 bases map to TRBD1. J was trimmed by 2 bases and V by 1 base; bases with no gene match: 5. CDR3 length equals 15 residues. CDR1 LNHDA and CDR2 SQIVND come from the germline V gene (reference sequence). CDR3 bases: TGTGCCAGTAGTATAGCGTGGGGACAGCCCTACGAGCAGTACTTC. Translating it yields CASSIAWGQPYEQYF. The full variable domain, its missing parts supplied by reference TRBV19 and TRBJ2-7, is DGGITQSPKYLFRKEGQNVTLSCEQNLNHDAMYWYRQDPGQGLRLIYYSQIVNDFQKGDIAEGYSVSREKKESFPLTVTSAQKNPTAFYLCASSIAWGQPYEQYFGPGTRLTVT.

The chain combines TRBV6-2 or TRBV6-3 with TRBJ2-3, with D tentatively TRBD2 (6 bases). Germline V lookup: CDR1 MNHEY, CDR2 SVGEGT. Trimming removed 6 bases from V and 2 bases from J, with 21 bases in between. The CDR3 has 17 residues. The CDR3 sequence: CASSPFLGGSSTDTQYF. CDR3 coding DNA: TGTGCCAGCAGCCCGTTTTTGGGGGGATCGTCCACAGATACGCAGTATTTT.